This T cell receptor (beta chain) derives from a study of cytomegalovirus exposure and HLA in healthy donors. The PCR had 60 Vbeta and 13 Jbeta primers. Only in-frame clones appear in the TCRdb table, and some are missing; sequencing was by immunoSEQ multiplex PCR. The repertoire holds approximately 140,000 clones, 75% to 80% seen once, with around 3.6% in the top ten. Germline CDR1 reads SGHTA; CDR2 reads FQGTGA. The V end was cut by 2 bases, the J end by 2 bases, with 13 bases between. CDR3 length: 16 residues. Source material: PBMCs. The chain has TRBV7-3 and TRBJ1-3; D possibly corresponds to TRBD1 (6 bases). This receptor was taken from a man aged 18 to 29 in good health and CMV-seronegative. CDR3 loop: CASSLGLAGAGNTIYF. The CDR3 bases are TGTGCCAGCAGCTTAGGGTTGGCAGGGGCTGGAAACACCATATATTTT.